Below are 21 T cell receptor beta chains sequenced from a single sample in a study of cytomegalovirus exposure and HLA in healthy donors. TCRdb keeps only in-frame clones here, not all; method: immunoSEQ multiplex PCR. The profile shows tens of thousands of clones, 84% of them singletons. The specimen was PBMCs. The receptors derive from a woman under 30 in good health and CMV-seropositive.

The gene calls are TRBV28 and TRBJ1-2; D is possibly TRBD1 (6 bases). Germline CDR1 is MDHEN and CDR2 is SYDVKM. V was trimmed by 4 bases and J by 0 bases, leaving 9 bases between them. The CDR3 has 14 amino acids. The CDR3 DNA reads TGTGCCAGCAGTTCGGGGGGCGCTAACTATGGCTACACCTTC. This gives the protein CASSSGGANYGYTF.

This clone was counted a few times. The genes are TRBV5-1 and TRBJ2-1, with 9 bases aligning to TRBD1. V trimming: 7 bases; J trimming: 10 bases; junction bases outside the gene matches: 12. The germline V gene has CDR1 SGHRS and CDR2 YFSETQ. This CDR3 has 14 amino acids. CDR3 residues: CASHAGQGLGEQFF. CDR3 coding DNA: TGCGCCAGCCACGCGGGACAGGGTCTAGGGGAGCAGTTCTTC.

This clone was observed once. The genes are TRBV4-3 and TRBJ2-2; D ambiguous. V shed 3 bases and J shed 0 bases, with 11 bases lying between them. The CDR3 runs to 16 residues. CDR1 LGHNA and CDR2 YSLEER come from the germline V gene. The CDR3 region is CASSQNSPPNTGELFF. In DNA form, the CDR3 reads TGCGCCAGCAGCCAGAACAGCCCGCCGAACACCGGGGAGCTGTTTTTT.

This clone was seen only a few times. This rearrangement joins TRBV19 to TRBJ2-3; D is undetermined. CDR3 length: 13 amino acids. From germline, CDR1 is LNHDA and CDR2 SQIVND (reference sequence). With 3 bases removed from V and 5 bases from J, the gap between germline ends came to 9 bases. The CDR3 sequence: CASSMSIQDTQYF. In DNA form, the CDR3 reads TGTGCCAGTAGTATGAGCATCCAAGATACGCAGTATTTT. The whole variable domain, remainder taken from reference TRBV19 and TRBJ2-3, is DGGITQSPKYLFRKEGQNVTLSCEQNLNHDAMYWYRQDPGQGLRLIYYSQIVNDFQKGDIAEGYSVSREKKESFPLTVTSAQKNPTAFYLCASSMSIQDTQYFGPGTRLTVL.

This clone was seen once. The J gene is TRBJ1-2, the V gene TRBV6-6; perhaps TRBD1 as D (5 bases). Germline values: CDR1 MNHNY, CDR2 SVGAGI (reference sequence). The CDR3 sequence is 13 residues long. V lost 0 bases, J lost 8 bases, and 10 bases lay in between. CDR3 loop: CASSYSFGGGYTF. In nucleotides, the CDR3 is TGTGCCAGCAGTTACTCTTTCGGGGGAGGCTACACCTTC.

The rearrangement links TRBV7-2 to TRBJ1-2; D remains ambiguous. Trimming stripped 7 bases from V and 4 bases from J, with 7 bases between. CDR1 is SGHTA, CDR2 FQGNSA, per germline. CDR3 length: 11 residues. CDR3: CASTPGYGYTF. The CDR3 coding sequence is TGTGCCAGCACCCCGGGCTATGGCTACACCTTC.

The chain recombines TRBV6-5 with TRBJ2-7, with 9 nucleotides matching TRBD1. V was clipped by 8 bases and J by 1 base; unmatched bases: 6. The germline CDR1 and CDR2 sequences are MNHEY and SVGAGI. The CDR3 is 14 amino acids. The CDR3 DNA is TGTGCCAGCGCCCGGGACAGGGAGTCCTACGAGCAGTACTTC. Translation gives CASARDRESYEQYF.

This sequence joins TRBV7-2 and TRBJ2-1; 7 nucleotides line up with TRBD2. The V gene end was trimmed by 1 base and the J gene end by 5 bases; junction bases not matched to a gene: 2. Germline-derived CDR1 and CDR2 are SGHTA and FQGNSA. This CDR3 contains 14 residues. CDR3 nucleotides: TGTGCCAGCAGCTTAGGGGGAGGGAACAATGAGCAGTTCTTC. This gives the protein CASSLGGGNNEQFF.

V is TRBV29-1 and J is TRBJ1-2; 7 nucleotides match TRBD1. The CDR3 spans 13 residues. Germline assignment: CDR1 SQVTM and CDR2 ANQGSEA. J gave up 2 bases and V 6 bases, and 6 bases lay outside the gene matches. The CDR3 DNA reads as TGCAGCGTGTCTAAGACAGGGAACTATGGCTACACCTTC. Its protein product is CSVSKTGNYGYTF.

This chain links TRBV7-7 with TRBJ2-2, with D possibly TRBD2 on 5 matching bases. The CDR3 is 15 amino acids. Trimming shortened V by 5 bases and J by 0 bases, and 10 bases separated the two germline ends. Germline V gives CDR1 SSHAT, CDR2 FNYEAQ (reference sequence). CDR3 DNA sequence: TGTGCCAGCAGCCGGACTCCCGCGAACACCGGGGAGCTGTTTTTT. It is translated as CASSRTPANTGELFF. Full variable domain (remainder filled in from reference TRBV7-7 and TRBJ2-2): GAGVSQSPRYKVTKRGQDVTLRCDPISSHATLYWYQQALGQGPEFLTYFNYEAQPDKSGLPSDRFSAERPEGSISTLTIQRTEQRDSAMYRCASSRTPANTGELFFGEGSRLTVL.

This clone occurred once. The rearrangement joins TRBV30 to TRBJ1-4; 9 positions agree with TRBD1. The CDR3 runs to 14 residues. CDR1 and CDR2 (germline): GTSNPN, SVGIG (reference sequence). V shed 0 bases, J shed 7 bases, and the junction held 3 bases outside the gene matches. The CDR3 DNA reads TGTGCCTGGAGTGTTGGGACAGGGACTGAAAAACTGTTTTTT. Protein: CAWSVGTGTEKLFF. Full variable domain (outside the CDR3, taken from reference TRBV30 and TRBJ1-4): SQTIHQWPATLVQPVGSPLSLECTVEGTSNPNLYWYRQAAGRGLQLLFYSVGIGQISSEVPQNLSASRPQDRQFILSSKKLLLSDSGFYLCAWSVGTGTEKLFFGSGTQLSVL.

The V gene is TRBV7-2, the J gene TRBJ1-2, with a weak D call TRBD1 (5 bases). Trimming stripped 5 bases from V and 4 bases from J, with 14 bases between. The CDR3 consists of 14 residues. The germline gives CDR1 SGHTA, CDR2 FQGNSA. DNA of the CDR3: TGTGCCAGCAGCCTAAGCCAGGGTGGCTATGGCTACACCTTC. Its translation is CASSLSQGGYGYTF.

The chain carries TRBV6-1 and TRBJ1-1, with a possible D match to TRBD1 (6 bases). The CDR3 spans 14 residues. Per the germline V gene, CDR1 is MNHNS and CDR2 is SASEGT. The V end was cut by 5 bases, the J end by 3 bases, with 13 bases between. The DNA for the CDR3 is TGTGCCAGCAGTCTCGGACAGCCCCACACTGAAGCTTTCTTT. Protein product: CASSLGQPHTEAFF.

The rearrangement joins TRBV28 to TRBJ2-1; TRBD2 matches 9 bases. The CDR3 contains 16 residues. The trim removed 4 bases at V and 7 bases at J, leaving 11 bases unmatched. Germline V lookup: CDR1 MDHEN, CDR2 SYDVKM. CDR3: CASSSQGGGARNEQFF. The CDR3 coding sequence is TGTGCCAGCAGTTCTCAGGGCGGGGGGGCACGGAATGAGCAGTTCTTC.

The rearrangement joins TRBV27 to TRBJ2-6, with 12 bases matching TRBD1. V shed 4 bases and J 0 bases; nucleotides not matched to a gene: 7. The CDR3 sequence is 19 residues long. CDR1 is MNHEY and CDR2 is SMNVEV in the germline V gene (reference sequence). Here the CDR3 reads CASSSLGQGAGSGANVLTF. The CDR3 DNA is TGTGCCAGCAGTTCCCTGGGACAGGGGGCGGGCTCTGGGGCCAACGTCCTGACTTTC. Drawing the rest from reference TRBV27 and TRBJ2-6, the complete variable domain is EAQVTQNPRYLITVTGKKLTVTCSQNMNHEYMSWYRQDPGLGLRQIYYSMNVEVTDKGDVPEGYKVSRKEKRNFPLILESPSPNQTSLYFCASSSLGQGAGSGANVLTFGAGSRLTVL.

The genes are TRBV4-1 and TRBJ1-2; D is possibly TRBD1 (5 bases). Germline CDR1 MGHRA, CDR2 YSYEKL. V was trimmed by 2 bases and J by 1 base, leaving 8 bases between them. The CDR3 runs 14 residues. DNA of the CDR3: TGCGCCAGCAGCCAATTTCAGGGTAACTATGGCTACACCTTC. This encodes CASSQFQGNYGYTF.

This chain uses TRBV6-6 with TRBJ2-1; the match to TRBD2 covers 9 bases. With 3 bases clipped from V and 10 bases from J, the junction kept 7 bases outside the gene matches. Germline CDR1 is MNHNY and CDR2 is SVGAGI (reference sequence). The CDR3 is 14 residues long. The CDR3 sequence: CASSYSGGRGEQFF. The CDR3 nucleotides read TGTGCCAGCAGTTATAGCGGGGGTCGAGGGGAGCAGTTCTTC.

This clone has just a few counts. This chain uses TRBV9 with TRBJ2-7; 7 bases match TRBD1. After removal of 0 bases from V and 6 bases from J, the junction contained 6 bases not matched to a gene. Germline assignment: CDR1 SGDLS and CDR2 YYNGEE. CDR3 length: 14 amino acids. CDR3 protein: CASSVETGQGEQYF. The CDR3 DNA reads as TGTGCCAGCAGCGTAGAGACAGGGCAGGGCGAGCAGTACTTC.

This clone occurred once. This chain uses TRBV18 with TRBJ2-1, with 8 positions matching TRBD2. V lost 1 base to trimming and J lost 5 bases; unmatched junction nucleotides: 10. Germline CDR1 reads KGHSH; CDR2 reads LQKENI. The CDR3 consists of 17 residues. The CDR3 DNA reads TGTGCCAGCTCACCACGGCTGCTGGCGGGGGGCAACAATGAGCAGTTCTTC. Its protein is CASSPRLLAGGNNEQFF. Drawing the rest from reference TRBV18 and TRBJ2-1, the complete variable domain is NAGVMQNPRHLVRRRGQEARLRCSPMKGHSHVYWYRQLPEEGLKFMVYLQKENIIDESGMPKERFSAEFPKEGPSILRIQQVVRGDSAAYFCASSPRLLAGGNNEQFFGPGTRLTVL.

This clone was counted a few times. The gene calls are TRBV7-8 and TRBJ1-5; unclear D gene. V was clipped by 2 bases and J by 11 bases, with 7 bases between them. CDR3 length equals 11 residues. The germline CDR1 and CDR2 sequences are SGHVS and FQNEAQ. CDR3 nucleotide sequence: TGTGCCAGCAGCTTATCGGGTTCCCAGCATTTT. Protein sequence: CASSLSGSQHF.

CDR3 sequence: CASSLDSRDEQFF. For the CDR3, the DNA is TGTGCCAGCAGCTTAGATTCCAGGGATGAGCAGTTCTTC. The chain links TRBV7-9 to TRBJ2-1; possible D gene TRBD1, 5 bases. The CDR3 covers 13 residues. Per germline, CDR1 SEHNR and CDR2 FQNEAQ (reference sequence). Trimming cost V 1 base and J 8 bases, with 9 bases left between them.